This T cell receptor beta chain was captured by sequencing in a study of blood T cell repertoires in COVID-19. Study details: Samples representing acute and convalescent COVID-19 were sourced from the United States, Italy and Spain.

Sequenced by immunoSEQ multiplex PCR; TCRdb stores in-frame clones only, minus some. Of around 200,000 clones in the sample, approximately 79% were seen once. CDR1 and CDR2 from the germline V gene are SGHRS and YFSETQ. The CDR3 is 14 amino acids. The junction had 5 bases not matched to a gene; V was cut back by 2 bases and J by 5 bases. The sequencing input was peripheral blood. The gene calls are TRBV5-1 and TRBJ2-5, with 8 nucleotides matching TRBD1. The TCR sequence derives from a young man with active or convalescent COVID-19. Here the CDR3 reads CASSFDRGRETQYF. The CDR3 coding sequence is TGCGCCAGCAGCTTTGACAGGGGCCGGGAGACCCAGTACTTC.